This entry lists 27 T cell receptor beta chains sequenced from one sample in a study of T cells after yellow fever vaccination. TCRdb fed the 5' RACE reads into MiXCR, producing one record per CDR3 protein. The sample has 200,000 or so distinct CDR3 sequences; 6.7% are singletons. The starting material was CD4+ T cells sorted from PBMCs, obtained on the day of the yellow fever booster vaccination. Every receptor here comes from a man aged 25-40 years who received the YFV17D yellow fever vaccine.

The chain is built from TRBV20-1 and TRBJ2-5, with 10 bases that match TRBD2. Looked up from germline, CDR1 is DFQATT and CDR2 is SNEGSKA (reference sequence). Unmatched junction bases numbered 6, after V lost 3 bases and J lost 5 bases. There are 14 residues in the CDR3. The chain's CDR3 is CSASRLAGVETQYF. Here the CDR3 DNA reads TGCAGTGCTAGTCGTCTAGCGGGAGTGGAGACCCAGTACTTC.

This clonotype was observed at least ten times. The chain carries TRBV27 and TRBJ1-1; TRBD1 matches 7 bases. CDR3 length: 15 residues. J lost 4 bases, V lost 4 bases, and 9 bases had no gene match. Germline CDR1 MNHEY, CDR2 SMNVEV (reference sequence). The CDR3 protein is CASSSHRQGSTEAFF. The DNA for the CDR3 is TGTGCCAGCAGTTCACATAGACAGGGAAGCACTGAAGCTTTCTTT.

This clonotype was detected only once. This may be a read error: a much more frequent sequence differs by one nucleotide. The V and J genes are TRBV5-1 and TRBJ2-3; 8 bases match TRBD2. Trimming cost V 3 bases and J 10 bases; bases outside gene matches: 19. The CDR3 contains 17 residues. Germline V CDR1 and CDR2: SGHRS, YFSETQ. CDR3 sequence reads: CASSSGGAGDLIDAQYF. In nucleotides, the CDR3 is TGCGCCAGCAGCTCGGGGGGGGCGGGAGACCTGATCGATGCGCAGTATTTT.

This clonotype was recorded a few times. This chain uses TRBV7-2 with TRBJ1-4, with 10 nucleotides matching TRBD1. V lost 2 bases to trimming and J lost 8 bases; unmatched junction nucleotides: 11. The germline V gene encodes CDR1 SGHTA and CDR2 FQGNSA. The CDR3 is 17 amino acids. The chain's CDR3 is CASSLQPGTGAGEKLFF. CDR3 sequence (DNA): TGTGCCAGCAGCTTACAGCCGGGGACAGGGGCCGGAGAAAAACTGTTTTTT.

There are a few counts of this clonotype. The chain employs TRBV7-2 and TRBJ1-5; D ambiguous. The CDR3 runs 16 residues. Trimming pared 2 bases from V and 4 bases from J, leaving 15 bases between. CDR1 and CDR2 from the germline V gene are SGHTA and FQGNSA. The CDR3 region is CASSLMAAKLNQPQHF. CDR3 nucleotides: TGTGCCAGCAGCTTAATGGCGGCGAAATTAAATCAGCCCCAGCATTTT.

This clonotype appeared many times. The chain is built from TRBV7-6 and TRBJ2-5; 9 bases map to TRBD1. The J segment lost 5 bases and the V segment lost 6 bases, leaving 10 bases of the junction unmatched. This CDR3 is built from 15 residues. Germline V gene data show CDR1 as SGHVS and CDR2 as FNYEAQ. CDR3 DNA sequence: TGTGCCAGCAGATCCATCGACAGGGGGTCGGAGACCCAGTACTTC. It encodes CASRSIDRGSETQYF.

The chain uses TRBV7-2 and TRBJ2-7, with D unclear. V was clipped by 6 bases and J by 8 bases, with 20 bases between them. Germline CDR1 and CDR2: SGHTA and FQGNSA. The CDR3 spans 14 residues. This CDR3 is CASRGMGSYEKQYF. CDR3 bases: TGTGCCAGCAGAGGGATGGGCTCCTACGAGAAGCAGTACTTC.

This clonotype was detected many times. The chain employs TRBV5-5 and TRBJ2-7; 7 nucleotides align to TRBD2. CDR1 and CDR2 from the germline V gene are SGHKS and YYEKEE (reference sequence). This CDR3 is 16 amino acids long. Unmatched junction bases numbered 14, after V lost 4 bases and J lost 4 bases. DNA of the CDR3: TGTGCCAGCAGCCTGGAATACCCGGGGGGAACGTACGAGCAGTACTTC. Translating it yields CASSLEYPGGTYEQYF.

The V and J genes are TRBV24-1 and TRBJ2-7, with TRBD1 identical over 12 bases. V was pared by 9 bases and J by 4 bases, with 3 bases of the junction left unmatched. Germline assignment: CDR1 KGHDR and CDR2 SFDVKD. The length of the CDR3 is 13 residues. This CDR3 is CATGGQGAYEQYF. The CDR3, as DNA: TGTGCCACCGGGGGACAGGGGGCGTACGAGCAGTACTTC.

This clonotype turned up a few times. V is TRBV5-1 and J is TRBJ2-3; tentatively, D is TRBD2 (6 bases). Germline values: CDR1 SGHRS, CDR2 YFSETQ. The CDR3 sequence is 12 residues long. Between the trimmed V and J ends, which lost 7 bases and 6 bases, there was a span of 12 bases. CDR3 region: CASSTGDDTQYF. As DNA, the CDR3 is TGCGCCAGCTCCACGGGAGACGATACGCAGTATTTT.

This clonotype appeared many times. V and J are TRBV5-1 and TRBJ1-1, with no clear D. Trimming took 4 bases from V and 0 from J, leaving 10 bases between them. Germline loops: CDR1 SGHRS, CDR2 YFSETQ. The CDR3 covers 14 residues. CDR3 in amino acids: CASSLTEMNTEAFF. DNA of the CDR3: TGCGCCAGCAGCCTCACCGAAATGAACACTGAAGCTTTCTTT.

A few counts support this clonotype. The V gene is TRBV27, the J gene TRBJ2-1; 7 bases line up with TRBD2. This CDR3 region has 16 residues. Losses at the gene ends were 1 base for V and 7 bases for J; bases not matched to a gene: 10. CDR1 is MNHEY, CDR2 SMNVEV, per germline (reference sequence). DNA of the CDR3: TGTGCCAGCAGTTTATTCGGGGGAGGGCCCGGGAATGAGCAGTTCTTC. It encodes CASSLFGGGPGNEQFF.

Ten or more counts support this clonotype. The chain employs TRBV18 and TRBJ2-7; D gene ambiguous. The CDR3 length is 12 residues. In germline, CDR1 is KGHSH, CDR2 LQKENI. Trimming cost V 4 bases and J 3 bases, with 7 bases left between them. The CDR3 loop reads CASSRRDYEQYF. The CDR3 bases are TGTGCCAGCTCACGGCGCGACTACGAGCAGTACTTC.

The rearrangement joins TRBV29-1 to TRBJ2-1; maybe TRBD1 (5 bases). V was trimmed by 6 bases and J by 5 bases, leaving 17 bases between them. The CDR3 totals 14 residues. The germline CDR1 and CDR2 sequences are SQVTM and ANQGSEA. DNA of the CDR3: TGCAGCGTCCGAAGGGGCGGATATGACAATGAGCAGTTCTTC. Translated, it gives CSVRRGGYDNEQFF.

This clonotype was detected a few times. In DNA form, the CDR3 reads TGCGCCAGCAACCAAGAAGCGGGGGGAGGCAATGAGCAGTTCTTC. Protein: CASNQEAGGGNEQFF. This rearrangement joins TRBV10-2 to TRBJ2-1; 9 nucleotides match TRBD2. After removal of 7 bases from V and 6 bases from J, the junction contained 10 bases not matched to a gene. The CDR3 sequence is 15 residues long. Per the germline V gene, CDR1 is WSHSY and CDR2 is SAAADI.

This clonotype was observed at least ten times. The rearrangement links TRBV7-6 to TRBJ2-7; 10 nucleotides match TRBD2. After removal of 5 bases from V and 5 bases from J, the junction contained 9 bases not matched to a gene. The germline CDR1 and CDR2 sequences are SGHVS and FNYEAQ. This CDR3 is 15 amino acids long. In DNA, the CDR3 is TGTGCCAGCAGCATCGGGCTAGCGGGAGTCAACGAGCAGTACTTC. It translates to CASSIGLAGVNEQYF.

The table lists this clonotype with a few counts. The chain employs TRBV18 and TRBJ1-2; D is uncertain. V dropped 3 bases and J dropped 7 bases, with 12 bases sitting between them. In germline, CDR1 is KGHSH, CDR2 LQKENI. The CDR3 length is 13 residues. In nucleotides, the CDR3 is TGTGCCAGCTCACCGGAGCGGCAGTCTGGCTACACCTTC. This encodes CASSPERQSGYTF.

This clonotype has more than one count but fewer than ten. The chain is built from TRBV7-9 and TRBJ1-2; tentative D call: TRBD1 (6 bases). The length of the CDR3 is 13 residues. The V and J ends lost 8 bases and 8 bases respectively, with 18 bases between them. Germline values: CDR1 SEHNR, CDR2 FQNEAQ (reference sequence). CDR3 bases: TGTGCCAGCGTCATAGGGGGGGCCGGAGGCTACACCTTC. It specifies CASVIGGAGGYTF. The full variable domain, rest sourced from reference TRBV7-9 and TRBJ1-2, is DTGVSQNPRHKITKRGQNVTFRCDPISEHNRLYWYRQTLGQGPEFLTYFQNEAQLEKSRLLSDRFSAERPKGSFSTLEIQRTEQGDSAMYLCASVIGGAGGYTFGSGTRLTVV.

The chain links TRBV3-1 to TRBJ2-3; D not certain. The germline gives CDR1 LGHDT, CDR2 YNNKEL (reference sequence). CDR3 length: 15 amino acids. V shed 2 bases and J shed 8 bases, with 17 bases lying between them. DNA for the CDR3: TGTGCCAGCAGCCAAAGTAGCCGCGGCGGCGTTACGCAGTATTTT. Residues: CASSQSSRGGVTQYF.

The genes are TRBV24-1 and TRBJ2-3, with unresolved D. V was shortened by 5 bases and J by 2 bases, with 7 bases between the two germline ends. This CDR3 has 13 amino acids. The germline V gene encodes CDR1 KGHDR and CDR2 SFDVKD. The CDR3 bases are TGTGCCACCAGTGCCGGAAACACAGATACGCAGTATTTT. Its protein product is CATSAGNTDTQYF.

This clonotype was seen many times. The rearrangement joins TRBV18 to TRBJ2-7; 14 nucleotides match TRBD2. The ends lost 6 bases at V and 1 base at J; junction bases unmatched: 14. This CDR3 spans 19 amino acids. The V gene's germline CDR1 is KGHSH and CDR2 LQKENI. The CDR3 is CASSRSPGLAGVGSYEQYF. CDR3 DNA sequence: TGTGCCAGCTCCCGGTCCCCGGGACTAGCGGGAGTCGGGTCCTACGAGCAGTACTTC.

Only a few counts were recorded for this clonotype. V usage is TRBV20-1 and J usage is TRBJ2-5; D is unresolved. Germline CDR1 reads DFQATT; CDR2 reads SNEGSKA (reference sequence). This CDR3 region has 12 residues. The germline V and J ends were trimmed by 2 bases and 1 base, with 5 bases remaining between them. In DNA form, the CDR3 reads TGCAGTGCTAGACACTTCCAAGAGACCCAGTACTTC. Encoded protein: CSARHFQETQYF.

The chain uses TRBV5-6 and TRBJ2-7; 9 bases agree with TRBD1. The CDR3 sequence is 16 residues long. CDR1 is SGHDT, CDR2 YYEEEE, per germline. V was clipped by 1 base and J by 2 bases; unmatched bases: 7. The CDR3 DNA sequence: TGTGCCAGCAGCTTGTATAACAGGGGGCTCCCCTACGAGCAGTACTTC. Translated: CASSLYNRGLPYEQYF.

In this sample, this clonotype turned up many times. DNA for the CDR3: TGCAGTGCTAGAGCGGGGACTAGCGGTACAGATACGCAGTATTTT. It is translated as CSARAGTSGTDTQYF. The rearrangement links TRBV20-1 to TRBJ2-3, with TRBD2 matching over 11 bases. CDR3 length equals 15 residues. Germline V gene sequence: CDR1 DFQATT, CDR2 SNEGSKA (reference sequence). Trimming at V came to 1 base and at J to 3 bases, leaving 3 bases not matched to a gene.

This clonotype was recorded many times. The chain links TRBV7-2 to TRBJ2-5; D may be TRBD1 or TRBD2 (6 bases each). The CDR3 has 14 amino acids. V was cut by 8 bases and J by 5 bases, with 18 bases left in between. Per the germline V gene, CDR1 is SGHTA and CDR2 is FQGNSA. The CDR3: CASSAYWGAETQYF. As DNA, the CDR3 is TGTGCCAGCTCAGCTTATTGGGGGGCGGAGACCCAGTACTTC.

In this sample, this clonotype turned up a few times. The chain uses TRBV6-5 and TRBJ1-2; no clear D gene. CDR1 is MNHEY, CDR2 SVGAGI, per germline. V shed 1 base and J shed 5 bases, with 20 bases lying between them. This CDR3 is built from 17 residues. The CDR3 DNA is TGTGCCAGCAGTTACTTCGCGTCAGATAAGTCCTATTATGGCTACACCTTC. Translation: CASSYFASDKSYYGYTF.

The sample holds many counts of this clonotype. This chain joins TRBV6-5 and TRBJ2-7; TRBD2 matches at 14 bases. V gave up 0 bases and J gave up 4 bases; unmatched junction bases: 5. The germline CDR1 and CDR2 sequences are MNHEY and SVGAGI. The length of the CDR3 is 17 residues. The CDR3 DNA is TGTGCCAGCAGTTACTCGATCGGGACTAGCGGGAGTTACGAGCAGTACTTC. Translated: CASSYSIGTSGSYEQYF.